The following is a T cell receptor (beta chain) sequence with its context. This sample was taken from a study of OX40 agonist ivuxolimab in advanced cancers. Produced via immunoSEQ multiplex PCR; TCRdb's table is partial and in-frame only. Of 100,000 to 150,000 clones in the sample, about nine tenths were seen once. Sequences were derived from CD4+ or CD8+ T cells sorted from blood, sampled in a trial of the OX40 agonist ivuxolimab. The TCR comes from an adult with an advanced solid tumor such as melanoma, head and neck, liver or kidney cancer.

DNA of the CDR3: TGTGCCAGCAGTTTAGGGTCGGCACCCCACGCCCAAGAGACCCAGTACTTC. Translating it yields CASSLGSAPHAQETQYF. The gene calls are TRBV28 and TRBJ2-5, with D hard to call. This CDR3 spans 17 amino acids. The V end was cut by 2 bases, the J end by 1 base, with 17 bases between. CDR1 and CDR2 from the germline V gene are MDHEN and SYDVKM.